Shown below are 3 T cell receptor beta chains from a single sample sequenced in a study of blood T cell repertoires in COVID-19. The assay was immunoSEQ multiplex PCR, and TCRdb's table has in-frame clones only and misses some. The table records tens of thousands of clones, roughly four fifths of them present only once. The sample comprised peripheral blood. These receptors were taken from a man in his 70s with active or convalescent COVID-19.

The chain recombines TRBV11-1 with TRBJ2-3, with 8 bases lining up with TRBD2. The CDR3 totals 15 residues. CDR1 SGHAT and CDR2 FQDESV come from the germline V gene (reference sequence). V gave up 5 bases and J gave up 4 bases; unmatched junction bases: 8. CDR3 residues: CASSIRAGASDTQYF. In DNA, the CDR3 is TGTGCCAGCAGCATAAGAGCGGGGGCCTCAGATACGCAGTATTTT.

This chain uses TRBV6-5 with TRBJ1-6; no firm D call. CDR1 is MNHEY and CDR2 is SVGAGI in the germline V gene. The V end lost 6 bases, the J end lost 7 bases, and 10 bases lay between the germline ends. The CDR3 spans 13 residues. This CDR3 reads CASSRVLNSPLHF. The CDR3, as DNA: TGTGCCAGCAGCCGGGTGCTAAATTCACCCCTCCACTTT.

This chain links TRBV28 with TRBJ1-1, with D possibly matching TRBD1 (6 bases). The CDR3 is 12 amino acids. Germline V gene lookup returns CDR1 MDHEN and CDR2 SYDVKM. V was clipped by 6 bases and J by 4 bases, with 9 bases between them. The CDR3 here is CASRGAATEAFF. The CDR3 region has the DNA TGTGCCAGCAGGGGGGCGGCCACTGAAGCTTTCTTT. The full variable domain, in which reference TRBV28 and TRBJ1-1 provide the parts outside the CDR3, is DVKVTQSSRYLVKRTGEKVFLECVQDMDHENMFWYRQDPGLGLRLIYFSYDVKMKEKGDIPEGYSVSREKKERFSLILESASTNQTSMYLCASRGAATEAFFGQGTRLTVV.